This T cell receptor beta chain appears in the sequencing data of a study of cytomegalovirus exposure and HLA in healthy donors. PCR amplification relied on 60 Vbeta primers (plus 13 Jbeta primers). Method: immunoSEQ multiplex PCR; TCRdb's copy keeps in-frame clones and lacks some. Seen here are some 140,000 clones, 70% to 80% observed once, and the top ten hold about 7%. V was trimmed by 0 bases and J by 2 bases, leaving 5 bases between them. CDR3 length: 13 amino acids. CDR1 is SGDLS and CDR2 is YYNGEE in the germline V gene. The V gene is TRBV9, the J gene TRBJ2-5; no definite D call. The sample comprised PBMCs. This receptor was taken from a man aged 40-49 years in good health and CMV-seropositive. The CDR3 coding sequence is TGTGCCAGCAGCGTAGGAGGTCAAGAGACCCAGTACTTC. It specifies CASSVGGQETQYF.